The 7 T cell receptor beta chains in this list originate from one sample, sequenced in a study of identical twins. TCRdb re-analysed the 5' RACE reads in MiXCR, keeping a single row per CDR3 protein. The profile shows 250,000 to 350,000 distinct CDR3 sequences, 7.5% to 9.5% of them singletons. This sample was also put to use in a study of yellow fever vaccine responses in identical twins.

Input material: CD8+ T cells sorted from blood. The receptors come from a young woman in good health.

The chain employs TRBV7-9 and TRBJ2-3, with 8 bases lining up with TRBD2. Losses at the gene ends were 5 bases for V and 2 bases for J; bases not matched to a gene: 12. Germline V lookup: CDR1 SEHNR, CDR2 FQNEAQ (reference sequence). This CDR3 is built from 17 residues. The chain's CDR3 is CASSPSPGGINTDTQYF. CDR3 nucleotide sequence: TGTGCCAGCAGCCCGTCCCCGGGGGGGATCAACACAGATACGCAGTATTTT.

This clonotype was observed many times. The chain uses TRBV15 and TRBJ2-1; the D gene is possibly TRBD2 (6 bases). This CDR3 contains 13 residues. Germline loops: CDR1 LNHNV, CDR2 YYDKDF (reference sequence). V was trimmed by 6 bases and J by 4 bases, leaving 10 bases between them. CDR3 bases: TGTGCCACCAGGGGTAGCGGATACAATGAGCAGTTCTTC. Protein product: CATRGSGYNEQFF.

The V and J genes are TRBV2 and TRBJ2-3, with 7 positions matching TRBD2. This CDR3 is built from 15 residues. J gave up 4 bases and V 6 bases, and 10 bases lay outside the gene matches. Germline CDR1 and CDR2: SNHLY and FYNNEI. In DNA form, the CDR3 reads TGTGCCAGCAGAGAAATGCGGGGGTCCCCAGATACGCAGTATTTT. As protein: CASREMRGSPDTQYF.

This clonotype was seen repeatedly, ten times or more. V usage is TRBV5-1 and J usage is TRBJ2-7; the D is unclear. The V end was cut by 0 bases, the J end by 0 bases, with 7 bases between. Germline V CDR1 and CDR2: SGHRS, YFSETQ. CDR3 length: 14 amino acids. This chain's CDR3 is CASSLDSDSYEQYF. CDR3 nucleotides: TGCGCCAGCAGCTTGGATTCAGACTCCTACGAGCAGTACTTC.

The rearrangement uses TRBV3-1 and TRBJ2-3; 13 bases fit TRBD2. The V segment lost 11 bases and the J segment 0 bases; nucleotides outside the gene matches: 11. CDR3 length: 17 amino acids. In germline, CDR1 is LGHDT, CDR2 YNNKEL (reference sequence). The CDR3 DNA reads as TGTGCCTCCTGCAAGGGACTAGCGGGATTTAGCACAGATACGCAGTATTTT. Translation gives CASCKGLAGFSTDTQYF.

This clonotype has more than one count but fewer than ten. The V gene is TRBV19, the J gene TRBJ2-3; TRBD2 aligns across 11 bases. CDR3 size: 15 residues. Germline V gene lookup returns CDR1 LNHDA and CDR2 SQIVND (reference sequence). V shed 5 bases, J shed 2 bases, and the junction held 3 bases outside the gene matches. CDR3 nucleotides: TGTGCCAGTAGTCCACTAGCGGGAGACACAGATACGCAGTATTTT. Its translation is CASSPLAGDTDTQYF.

The table lists this clonotype with a few counts. The CDR3 bases are TGTGCCAGCAGCGAAGCAGCGAACACCGGGGAGCTGTTTTTT. It encodes CASSEAANTGELFF. This sequence joins TRBV9 and TRBJ2-2; no firm D call. The CDR3 consists of 14 residues. Germline CDR1 reads SGDLS; CDR2 reads YYNGEE. Between the trimmed V and J ends, which lost 3 bases and 0 bases, there was a span of 6 bases.